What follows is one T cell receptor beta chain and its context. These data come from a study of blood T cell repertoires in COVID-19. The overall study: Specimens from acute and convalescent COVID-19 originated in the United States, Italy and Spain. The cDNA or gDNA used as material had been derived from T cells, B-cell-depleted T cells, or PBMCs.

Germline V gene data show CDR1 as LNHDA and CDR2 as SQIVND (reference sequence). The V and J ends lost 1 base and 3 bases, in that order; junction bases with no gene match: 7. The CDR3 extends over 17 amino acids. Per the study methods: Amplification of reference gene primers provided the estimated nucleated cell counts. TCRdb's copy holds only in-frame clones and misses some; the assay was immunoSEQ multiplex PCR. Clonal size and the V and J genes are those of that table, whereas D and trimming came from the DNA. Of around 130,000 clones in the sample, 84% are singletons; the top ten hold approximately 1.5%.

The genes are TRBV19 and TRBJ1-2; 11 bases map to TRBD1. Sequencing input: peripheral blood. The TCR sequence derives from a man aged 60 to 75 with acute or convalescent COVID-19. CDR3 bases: TGTGCCAGTAGTATAGTAGGACAGGGGGCCGAGGACTATGGCTACACCTTC. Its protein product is CASSIVGQGAEDYGYTF.